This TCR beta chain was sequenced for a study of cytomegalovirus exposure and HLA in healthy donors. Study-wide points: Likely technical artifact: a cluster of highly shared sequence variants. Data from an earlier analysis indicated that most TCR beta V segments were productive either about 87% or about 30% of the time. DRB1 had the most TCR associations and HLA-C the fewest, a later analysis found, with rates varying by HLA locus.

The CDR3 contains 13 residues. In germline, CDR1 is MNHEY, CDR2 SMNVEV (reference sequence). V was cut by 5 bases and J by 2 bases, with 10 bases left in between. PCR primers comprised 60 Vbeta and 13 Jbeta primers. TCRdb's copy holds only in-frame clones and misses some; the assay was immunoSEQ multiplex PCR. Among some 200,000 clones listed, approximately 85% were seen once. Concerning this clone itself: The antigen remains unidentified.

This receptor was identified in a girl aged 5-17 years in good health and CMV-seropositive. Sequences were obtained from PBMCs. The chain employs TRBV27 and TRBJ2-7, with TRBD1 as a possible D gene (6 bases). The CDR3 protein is CASSRDIAYEQYF. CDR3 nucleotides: TGTGCCAGCAGTCGGGACATAGCCTACGAGCAGTACTTC.